What follows describes a single T cell receptor (beta chain). CDR1 is LNHNV, CDR2 YYDKDF, per germline (reference sequence). CDR3 size: 17 residues. V shed 1 base and J 2 bases; nucleotides not matched to a gene: 5. The data are from a study of blood T cell repertoires in COVID-19. Study context: The samples span acute and convalescent COVID-19 from the United States, Italy and Spain. PBMCs, B-cell-depleted T cells, or T cells provided the cDNA or gDNA that made up the material.

The table came from immunoSEQ multiplex PCR; TCRdb's copy has only in-frame clones and leaves some out. The sample has roughly 160,000 clones; approximately 91% are singletons. This TCR derives from a man aged 18 to 29 with acute or convalescent COVID-19. The chain recombines TRBV15 with TRBJ1-1; 12 positions match TRBD1. Material: peripheral blood. The CDR3, as DNA: TGTGCCACCAGCAGAGGGGGACAGGGGGCTCTCAACACTGAAGCTTTCTTT. This translates into CATSRGGQGALNTEAFF.